These 18 T cell receptor beta chains share one sample of origin, sequenced in a study of cytomegalovirus exposure and HLA in healthy donors. This PCR relied on a set of 60 Vbeta primers and 13 Jbeta primers. Generated by immunoSEQ multiplex PCR, the TCRdb table keeps only in-frame clones and is missing some. The sample records about 110,000 clones, roughly 80% being singletons. The source material was PBMCs. These receptors were collected from a man aged 25-45 years in good health and CMV-seropositive.

The V call is TRBV29-1, the J call TRBJ1-3, with 9 bases fitting TRBD1. The V gene end was trimmed by 5 bases and the J gene end by 9 bases; junction bases not matched to a gene: 5. The V gene's germline CDR1 is SQVTM and CDR2 ANQGSEA. The CDR3 totals 12 residues. The CDR3 nucleotides read TGCAGCGTTTTGGACAGGGGACGCACCATATATTTT. It translates to CSVLDRGRTIYF.

This clone has a handful of counts. The rearrangement links TRBV7-9 to TRBJ2-7, with a weak D call TRBD1 (6 bases). This CDR3 is 12 amino acids long. Germline lookup yields CDR1 SEHNR and CDR2 FQNEAQ (reference sequence). V lost 5 bases and J 4 bases, leaving 9 bases between the germline ends. The CDR3 coding sequence is TGTGCCAGCAGCGCTACAGGGTACGAGCAGTACGTC. Translation: CASSATGYEQYV.

This clone was picked up a small number of times. The chain uses TRBV2 and TRBJ1-2, with 9 positions matching TRBD1. This CDR3 has 16 amino acids. J gave up 1 base and V 1 base, and 4 bases lay outside the gene matches. Germline CDR1 reads SNHLY; CDR2 reads FYNNEI. The CDR3 here is CASSEGVTGGNYGYTF. DNA of the CDR3: TGTGCCAGCAGTGAAGGAGTGACAGGGGGTAACTATGGCTACACCTTC. Complete variable domain (other parts from reference TRBV2 and TRBJ1-2): EPEVTQTPSHQVTQMGQEVILRCVPISNHLYFYWYRQILGQKVEFLVSFYNNEISEKSEIFDDQFSVERPDGSNFTLKIRSTKLEDSAMYFCASSEGVTGGNYGYTFGSGTRLTVV.

The rearrangement joins TRBV5-1 to TRBJ1-5; a possible D gene is TRBD1 (6 bases). With 4 bases removed from V and 6 bases from J, the gap between germline ends came to 14 bases. CDR1 SGHRS and CDR2 YFSETQ come from the germline V gene. The CDR3 contains 14 residues. CDR3 DNA sequence: TGCGCCAGCAGCCCAAGGGGGGGCCTTCAGCCCCAGCATTTT. This sequence encodes CASSPRGGLQPQHF.

This sequence joins TRBV5-1 and TRBJ1-2, with a weak D call TRBD1 (6 bases). The CDR3 is made up of 14 amino acids. CDR1 and CDR2 (germline): SGHRS, YFSETQ. V shed 2 bases and J shed 4 bases, with 12 bases lying between them. CDR3 sequence (DNA): TGCGCCAGCAGCTTATGGACAGACTCCTATGGCTACACCTTC. Encoded protein: CASSLWTDSYGYTF.

The chain uses TRBV9 and TRBJ2-2; 14 nucleotides align to TRBD2. Germline lookup yields CDR1 SGDLS and CDR2 YYNGEE. The V gene end was trimmed by 5 bases and the J gene end by 4 bases; junction bases not matched to a gene: 4. This CDR3 comprises 16 residues. CDR3 nucleotide sequence: TGTGCCAGCAGTGGACTAGCGGGGGGTGCCACCGGGGAGCTGTTTTTT. As protein: CASSGLAGGATGELFF. The full variable domain, completed using reference TRBV9 and TRBJ2-2, is DSGVTQTPKHLITATGQRVTLRCSPRSGDLSVYWYQQSLDQGLQFLIQYYNGEERAKGNILERFSAQQFPDLHSELNLSSLELGDSALYFCASSGLAGGATGELFFGEGSRLTVL.

This clone was counted a single time. The chain employs TRBV9 and TRBJ2-2; a weak D match, TRBD1 (5 bases). V shed 7 bases and J shed 5 bases, with 12 bases lying between them. Germline CDR1 is SGDLS and CDR2 is YYNGEE. The CDR3 consists of 13 residues. The CDR3 here is CASGLQVTGELFF. CDR3 in DNA: TGTGCCAGCGGGCTACAGGTTACCGGGGAGCTGTTTTTT. Based on the CDR3 plus reference TRBV9 and TRBJ2-2, the full variable domain is DSGVTQTPKHLITATGQRVTLRCSPRSGDLSVYWYQQSLDQGLQFLIQYYNGEERAKGNILERFSAQQFPDLHSELNLSSLELGDSALYFCASGLQVTGELFFGEGSRLTVL.

The chain employs TRBV28 and TRBJ1-1, with 7 bases identical to TRBD1. This CDR3 has 15 amino acids. The V segment lost 6 bases and the J segment 4 bases; nucleotides outside the gene matches: 11. Germline CDR1 reads MDHEN; CDR2 reads SYDVKM. This CDR3 reads CASRPQGGWSTEAFF. The CDR3 DNA reads as TGTGCCAGCAGACCTCAAGGGGGCTGGAGCACTGAAGCTTTCTTT. Based on the CDR3 plus reference TRBV28 and TRBJ1-1, the full variable domain is DVKVTQSSRYLVKRTGEKVFLECVQDMDHENMFWYRQDPGLGLRLIYFSYDVKMKEKGDIPEGYSVSREKKERFSLILESASTNQTSMYLCASRPQGGWSTEAFFGQGTRLTVV.

The chain carries TRBV7-6 and TRBJ2-1, with D perhaps matching TRBD1 (6 bases). V lost 2 bases and J 7 bases, leaving 15 bases between the germline ends. This CDR3 spans 15 amino acids. Germline CDR1 reads SGHVS; CDR2 reads FNYEAQ. CDR3 nucleotides: TGTGCCAGCAGCTTATTATGGGGGCAACTTAATGAGCAGTTCTTC. It translates to CASSLLWGQLNEQFF.

The chain couples TRBV4-1 to TRBJ2-2; D is unresolved. V dropped 1 base and J dropped 4 bases, with 7 bases sitting between them. CDR1 and CDR2 (germline): MGHRA, YSYEKL. This CDR3 region has 14 residues. Here the CDR3 reads CASSQAPVTGELFF. CDR3 DNA: TGCGCCAGCAGCCAAGCTCCGGTCACCGGGGAGCTGTTTTTT.

On this clone: This same CDR3 is encoded by further DNA sequences in the sample. The V and J genes are TRBV27 and TRBJ1-5; TRBD1 aligns across 8 bases. V shed 5 bases and J 1 base; nucleotides not matched to a gene: 1. This CDR3 contains 14 residues. Germline V CDR1 and CDR2: MNHEY, SMNVEV (reference sequence). This CDR3 reads CASSPGGSNQPQHF. The CDR3 DNA reads TGTGCCAGCAGTCCAGGGGGCAGCAATCAGCCCCAGCATTTT.

The chain recombines TRBV7-2 with TRBJ2-7; maybe TRBD2 (6 bases). Deletions cut 3 bases from V and 6 bases from J, with 15 bases between. CDR1 is SGHTA and CDR2 is FQGNSA in the germline V gene. The CDR3 has 14 amino acids. The chain's CDR3 is CASSLGTALGEQYV. The DNA of the CDR3 is TGTGCCAGCAGCTTGGGGACTGCGCTTGGCGAGCAGTACGTC.

The rearrangement joins TRBV6-4 to TRBJ1-1, with D perhaps matching TRBD1 (5 bases). Per the germline V gene, CDR1 is MRHNA and CDR2 is SNTAGT. Trimming took 3 bases from V and 4 from J, leaving 12 bases between them. The CDR3 contains 14 residues. The DNA for the CDR3 is TGTGCCAGCAGTGATAAAACAGGAGCCACTGAAGCTTTCTTT. Its protein product is CASSDKTGATEAFF.

J is TRBJ1-4 and V is TRBV18, with D possibly being TRBD1 (6 bases). The CDR3 totals 16 residues. Germline loops: CDR1 KGHSH, CDR2 LQKENI. The V and J ends lost 3 bases and 6 bases respectively, with 17 bases between them. The CDR3, as DNA: TGTGCCAGCTCACCGCCGACAGGTAATCGGCATGAAAAACTGTTTTTT. Translation: CASSPPTGNRHEKLFF.

The CDR3 spells CAWSVQPSEQYF. DNA of the CDR3: TGTGCCTGGAGTGTACAACCTTCGGAGCAGTACTTC. This chain links TRBV30 with TRBJ2-7; D not resolved. V shed 0 bases and J shed 7 bases, with 10 bases lying between them. CDR1 is GTSNPN, CDR2 SVGIG, per germline (reference sequence). The CDR3 consists of 12 residues.

The V and J genes are TRBV6-5 and TRBJ1-6, with D perhaps matching TRBD1 (6 bases). This CDR3 has 16 residues. The germline V gene encodes CDR1 MNHEY and CDR2 SVGAGI. The V end lost 0 bases, the J end lost 2 bases, and 8 bases lay between the germline ends. CDR3 sequence: CASSYSRGTYNSPLHF. CDR3 in DNA: TGTGCCAGCAGTTACTCAAGGGGGACCTATAATTCACCCCTCCACTTT.

This clone was recorded once. This chain uses TRBV27 with TRBJ1-5, with unresolved D. Per germline, CDR1 MNHEY and CDR2 SMNVEV (reference sequence). The CDR3 runs 14 residues. Trimming took 4 bases from V and 4 from J, leaving 11 bases between them. CDR3 DNA: TGTGCCAGCAGTTCCCGCGGGCCGAATCAGCCCCAGCATTTT. This sequence encodes CASSSRGPNQPQHF.

The gene calls are TRBV20-1 and TRBJ1-2; D not certain. The CDR3 loop spans 11 amino acids. The germline V gene encodes CDR1 DFQATT and CDR2 SNEGSKA (reference sequence). V lost 2 bases to trimming and J lost 4 bases, with 5 bases between them. The CDR3 protein is CSARSVYGYTF. The CDR3 DNA follows: TGCAGTGCTAGATCCGTCTATGGCTACACCTTC.